This entry lists 5 T cell receptor beta chains sequenced from one sample in a study of T cells in Graves' hyperthyroidism and ophthalmopathy. Amplification yielded TCR beta CDR3 regions, with RNA transcripts as the source. With the HTBI primer set, the TCR CDR3 went through a first round of RT-PCR. In TCRdb, the multiplex PCR reads were re-called with MiXCR into one record per CDR3 protein. The sample has 360,000 or so distinct CDR3 sequences, 15% to 20% seen once. The sequenced sample was blood. These receptors were obtained from a woman in her thirties or forties with Graves' ophthalmopathy.

Many counts were recorded for this clonotype. The chain has TRBV20-1 and TRBJ1-3, with 10 positions matching TRBD1. J lost 7 bases, V lost 1 base, and 1 base had no gene match. CDR1 and CDR2 (germline): DFQATT, SNEGSKA (reference sequence). CDR3 length equals 13 residues. This CDR3 reads CSARGTGGNTIYF. The CDR3 nucleotides are TGCAGTGCTAGAGGGACAGGGGGGAACACCATATATTTT.

This clonotype was counted ten times or more. The J gene is TRBJ2-7, the V gene TRBV10-3, with 16 positions matching TRBD2. The CDR3 consists of 16 residues. V lost 10 bases and J lost 6; bases outside the gene matches: 12. The germline gives CDR1 ENHRY, CDR2 SYGVKD. Written as DNA, the CDR3 is TGTGCCACCAGGGCGGGACTAGCGGGAGGGCCCTTCGAGCAGTACTTC. Translation gives CATRAGLAGGPFEQYF.

This clonotype was detected many times. The chain is built from TRBV5-1 and TRBJ2-7; TRBD2 matches 12 bases. The germline V gene has CDR1 SGHRS and CDR2 YFSETQ. V shed 4 bases, J shed 3 bases, and the junction held 20 bases outside the gene matches. This CDR3 is built from 20 residues. CDR3 protein: CASSLGTGAGLAGSGYEQYF. The DNA of the CDR3 is TGCGCCAGCAGCCTAGGGACAGGGGCCGGACTAGCGGGGTCTGGCTACGAGCAGTACTTC.

There are many counts of this clonotype. The rearrangement links TRBV6-2 or TRBV6-3 to TRBJ2-7, with D unresolved. The CDR3 runs to 14 residues. CDR1 is MNHEY, CDR2 SVGEGT, per germline. The ends were cut back, 2 bases at V and 0 bases at J, with 8 bases in the middle. The CDR3 reads CASSYTVVSYEQYF. CDR3 DNA sequence: TGTGCCAGCAGTTACACGGTGGTCTCCTACGAGCAGTACTTC.

The chain couples TRBV12-3 or TRBV12-4 to TRBJ1-1; 7 nucleotides agree with TRBD1. The CDR3 consists of 13 residues. The J segment lost 6 bases and the V segment lost 4 bases, leaving 5 bases of the junction unmatched. Here the CDR3 reads CASSSEQGSEAFF. The DNA of the CDR3 is TGTGCCAGCAGTTCCGAACAGGGGTCTGAAGCTTTCTTT.